These 4 T cell receptor beta chains originate from one sample sequenced in a study of siplizumab effects on memory and regulatory T cells. The mixed lymphocyte reaction cells were grown together in coculture at 37°C for around 6 days. What these receptors recognize is not known. Measured with immunoSEQ multiplex PCR; TCRdb has only the in-frame clones, and not every one. The sample consists of roughly 11,000 clones, around half of them appearing once. What was sequenced was CFSE-low (dividing) CD8+ T cells sorted from an allogeneic mixed lymphocyte reaction. The receptor set was obtained from a human donor in good health; the cells came from an allogeneic mixed lymphocyte reaction. Some clones in this sample may be carry-over from other donors' samples.

This clone is termed medium-sized (0.01 to 0.1%). CDR3 protein: CASSLVTASYGYTF. Written as DNA, the CDR3 is TGTGCCAGCAGCTTGGTTACAGCTTCCTATGGCTACACCTTC. The chain is built from TRBV5-5 and TRBJ1-2; D gene ambiguous. Germline CDR1 SGHKS, CDR2 YYEKEE (reference sequence). The CDR3 is 14 amino acids. V lost 0 bases and J lost 4, with 10 bases in between.

The V and J genes are TRBV7-6 and TRBJ2-2; D is possibly TRBD2 (5 bases). Trimming stripped 6 bases from V and 8 bases from J, with 13 bases between. Germline V gene data show CDR1 as SGHVS and CDR2 as FNYEAQ. This CDR3 contains 13 residues. For the CDR3, the DNA is TGTGCCAGCAGTCTACTAGTTGAGGGGGAGCTGTTTTTT. Protein: CASSLLVEGELFF.

This clone occurred once. The genes are TRBV5-8 and TRBJ1-1; no clear D gene. V lost 3 bases to trimming and J lost 1 base, with 16 bases between them. CDR1 and CDR2 from the germline V gene are SGHTS and YDEGEE. The CDR3 is made up of 16 amino acids. The CDR3 region is CASSYRERPKNTEAFF. The CDR3 region has the DNA TGTGCCAGCAGCTACCGGGAGAGGCCTAAGAACACTGAAGCTTTCTTT.

The chain carries TRBV6-5 and TRBJ2-7; D is possibly TRBD1 (5 bases). Per the germline V gene, CDR1 is MNHEY and CDR2 is SVGAGI. The CDR3 consists of 13 residues. With 2 bases removed from V and 0 bases from J, the gap between germline ends came to 5 bases. The CDR3 bases are TGTGCCAGCAGTTACCAGGGCTCCTACGAGCAGTACTTC. Its translation: CASSYQGSYEQYF.